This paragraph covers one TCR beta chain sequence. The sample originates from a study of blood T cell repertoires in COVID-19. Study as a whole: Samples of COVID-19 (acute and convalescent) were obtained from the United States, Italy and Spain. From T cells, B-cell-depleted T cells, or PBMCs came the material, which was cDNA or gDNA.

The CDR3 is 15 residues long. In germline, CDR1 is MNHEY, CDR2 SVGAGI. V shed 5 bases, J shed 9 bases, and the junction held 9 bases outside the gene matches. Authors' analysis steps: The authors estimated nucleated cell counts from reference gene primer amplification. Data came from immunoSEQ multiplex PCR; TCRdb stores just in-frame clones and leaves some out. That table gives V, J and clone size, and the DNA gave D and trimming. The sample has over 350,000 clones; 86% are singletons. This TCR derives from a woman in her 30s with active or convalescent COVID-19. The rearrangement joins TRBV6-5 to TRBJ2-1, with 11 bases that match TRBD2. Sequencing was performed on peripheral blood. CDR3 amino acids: CASSPLAGGDGEQFF. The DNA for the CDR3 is TGTGCCAGCAGTCCTCTAGCGGGGGGTGACGGTGAGCAGTTCTTC.